The next 28 T cell receptor beta chains were all read from a single sample in a study of T cell responses to AZD1222 COVID-19 vaccine. Libraries were prepared by immunoSEQ multiplex PCR; TCRdb keeps only in-frame clonotypes and omits some of them. The sample records about 110,000 clones, about nine tenths being singletons. Specimen: peripheral blood, collected on day 0 of AZD1222 vaccination. The receptor set was obtained from an adult in good health.

The V call is TRBV30, the J call TRBJ1-2, with D unclear. Trimming removed 1 base from V and 8 bases from J, with 14 bases in between. In germline, CDR1 is GTSNPN, CDR2 SVGIG (reference sequence). The CDR3 contains 13 residues. The CDR3 DNA is TGTGCCTGGAGTGATTACGGAGTCGGGGGCTACACCTTC. Translating it yields CAWSDYGVGGYTF. The whole variable domain, remainder taken from reference TRBV30 and TRBJ1-2, is SQTIHQWPATLVQPVGSPLSLECTVEGTSNPNLYWYRQAAGRGLQLLFYSVGIGQISSEVPQNLSASRPQDRQFILSSKKLLLSDSGFYLCAWSDYGVGGYTFGSGTRLTVV.

The chain links TRBV2 to TRBJ2-3, with a weak D call TRBD2 (5 bases). Per the germline V gene, CDR1 is SNHLY and CDR2 is FYNNEI. With 4 bases removed from V and 4 bases from J, the gap between germline ends came to 9 bases. The CDR3 totals 13 residues. The CDR3 bases are TGTGCCAGCAGTGCCAGTAGCGCAGATACGCAGTATTTT. Translated, it gives CASSASSADTQYF.

The chain employs TRBV10-2 and TRBJ2-1, with 9 bases aligning to TRBD2. CDR1 WSHSY and CDR2 SAAADI come from the germline V gene. Trimming at V came to 0 bases and at J to 1 base, leaving 10 bases not matched to a gene. There are 19 residues in the CDR3. The CDR3 sequence: CASSESILKRGESYNEQFF. The CDR3 DNA reads as TGCGCCAGCAGTGAGTCGATATTGAAGCGGGGGGAATCCTACAATGAGCAGTTCTTC.

The chain combines TRBV11-2 with TRBJ2-7; D not certain. V was pared by 5 bases and J by 3 bases, with 8 bases between. The CDR3 extends over 12 amino acids. CDR1 and CDR2 (germline): SGHAT, FQNNGV. The CDR3 DNA sequence: TGTGCCAGCAGCCCAACAGACTACGAGCAGTACTTC. Protein product: CASSPTDYEQYF. Full variable domain (missing parts from reference TRBV11-2 and TRBJ2-7): EAGVAQSPRYKIIEKRQSVAFWCNPISGHATLYWYQQILGQGPKLLIQFQNNGVVDDSQLPKDRFSAERLKGVDSTLKIQPAKLEDSAVYLCASSPTDYEQYFGPGTRLTVT.

The chain employs TRBV3-1 (or the pseudogene TRBV3-2) and TRBJ2-7; weak D call: TRBD1 (6 bases). V was clipped by 5 bases and J by 2 bases, with 19 bases between them. This CDR3 has 16 residues. Germline V CDR1 and CDR2: LGHDT, YNNKEL (reference sequence). CDR3 DNA sequence: TGTGCCAGCAGCAAACCGGGACAACAAGCTACCTACGAGCAGTACTTC. Translating gives CASSKPGQQATYEQYF.

The genes are TRBV5-1 and TRBJ2-5, with D possibly matching TRBD1 (5 bases). The CDR3 length is 15 residues. From germline, CDR1 is SGHRS and CDR2 YFSETQ. Deletions cut 3 bases from V and 0 bases from J, with 12 bases between. This chain's CDR3 is CASSSKQVYQETQYF. The CDR3 DNA follows: TGCGCCAGCAGCTCAAAACAGGTGTACCAAGAGACCCAGTACTTC.

This sequence joins TRBV29-1 and TRBJ1-1, with D unresolved. With 6 bases removed from V and 1 base from J, the gap between germline ends came to 6 bases. The germline V gene encodes CDR1 SQVTM and CDR2 ANQGSEA. The CDR3 is made up of 11 amino acids. The CDR3 is CSVLGNTEAFF. In DNA, the CDR3 is TGCAGCGTACTGGGGAACACTGAAGCTTTCTTT. The variable domain in full, completed from reference TRBV29-1 and TRBJ1-1, reads SAVISQKPSRDICQRGTSLTIQCQVDSQVTMMFWYRQQPGQSLTLIATANQGSEATYESGFVIDKFPISRPNLTFSTLTVSNMSPEDSSIYLCSVLGNTEAFFGQGTRLTVV.

The V gene is TRBV28, the J gene TRBJ2-4, with 7 positions matching TRBD2. This CDR3 has 15 residues. V shed 6 bases, J shed 2 bases, and the junction held 7 bases outside the gene matches. CDR1 MDHEN and CDR2 SYDVKM come from the germline V gene. CDR3 amino acids: CASRDRRGTKNIQYF. The CDR3 nucleotides are TGTGCCAGCAGAGATAGGCGGGGGACCAAAAACATTCAGTACTTC. The full variable domain, in which reference TRBV28 and TRBJ2-4 provide the parts outside the CDR3, is DVKVTQSSRYLVKRTGEKVFLECVQDMDHENMFWYRQDPGLGLRLIYFSYDVKMKEKGDIPEGYSVSREKKERFSLILESASTNQTSMYLCASRDRRGTKNIQYFGAGTRLSVL.

CDR3 nucleotides: TGTGCCAGCAGCCCTACAATGGAAAAACTGTTTTTT. This gives the protein CASSPTMEKLFF. V usage is TRBV7-9 and J usage is TRBJ1-4; D gene uncertain. Trimming removed 5 bases at V and 8 bases at J, with 9 bases between. Per germline, CDR1 SEHNR and CDR2 FQNEAQ (reference sequence). The CDR3 has 12 residues.

The CDR3 coding sequence is TGTGCCACCGGGCGCAATCAGCCCCAGCATTTT. Amino acid sequence: CATGRNQPQHF. The V gene is TRBV6-5, the J gene TRBJ1-5; D gene unclear. The germline V and J ends were trimmed by 10 bases and 2 bases, with 6 bases remaining between them. The CDR3 consists of 11 residues. From germline, CDR1 is MNHEY and CDR2 SVGAGI.

The chain has TRBV19 and TRBJ2-1, with D possibly matching TRBD2 (6 bases). The V end lost 1 base, the J end lost 7 bases, and 14 bases lay between the germline ends. The CDR3 loop spans 15 amino acids. Germline CDR1 is LNHDA and CDR2 is SQIVND (reference sequence). CDR3 DNA: TGTGCCAGTAGTATAGCTCGGACTACTTGGAATGAGCAGTTCTTC. Its translation is CASSIARTTWNEQFF.

The V gene is TRBV2, the J gene TRBJ1-3; D is possibly TRBD1 (6 bases). Germline-derived CDR1 and CDR2 are SNHLY and FYNNEI. The V end was cut by 6 bases, the J end by 4 bases, with 16 bases between. The CDR3 runs 15 residues. CDR3 protein: CASSFQATGGNTIYF. The CDR3 DNA is TGTGCCAGCAGCTTCCAGGCAACAGGGGGAAACACCATATATTTT.

In DNA form, the CDR3 reads TGTGCCAGCAGATACAGCGTGAGATATCAGCCCCAGCATTTT. Protein product: CASRYSVRYQPQHF. The chain carries TRBV28 and TRBJ1-5; unclear D gene. The ends were cut back, 6 bases at V and 5 bases at J, with 14 bases in the middle. Germline lookup yields CDR1 MDHEN and CDR2 SYDVKM. This CDR3 has 14 amino acids.

The chain joins TRBV3-1 (or the pseudogene TRBV3-2) to TRBJ1-5; no clear D gene. This CDR3 spans 14 amino acids. Trimming took off 5 bases at V and 2 bases at J, with 10 bases between the two ends. CDR1 is LGHDT, CDR2 YNNKEL, per germline (reference sequence). This CDR3 is CASSGANGNQPQHF. The CDR3 coding sequence is TGTGCCAGCAGCGGAGCGAATGGCAATCAGCCCCAGCATTTT.

V and J are TRBV5-1 and TRBJ2-1; the match to TRBD2 covers 8 bases. CDR1 and CDR2 from the germline V gene are SGHRS and YFSETQ. The length of the CDR3 is 15 residues. V was clipped by 5 bases and J by 6 bases; unmatched bases: 10. CDR3 DNA sequence: TGCGCCAGCAGGCCCTACGGGGGGGCGGCCAATGAGCAGTTCTTC. As protein: CASRPYGGAANEQFF.

The rearrangement links TRBV7-9 to TRBJ1-6; weak D call: TRBD1 (5 bases). Germline CDR1 SEHNR, CDR2 FQNEAQ (reference sequence). CDR3 length equals 15 residues. V was trimmed by 1 base and J by 7 bases, leaving 11 bases between them. CDR3 region: CASSLDSGRNSPLHF. For the CDR3, the DNA is TGTGCCAGCAGCTTAGACTCAGGGCGGAATTCACCCCTCCACTTT.

The rearrangement uses TRBV15 and TRBJ1-5; D call uncertain. This CDR3 contains 15 residues. Germline V gives CDR1 LNHNV, CDR2 YYDKDF (reference sequence). V lost 4 bases to trimming and J lost 2 bases, with 12 bases between them. The CDR3 loop is CATSKSGGGNQPQHF. The CDR3 region has the DNA TGTGCCACCAGCAAAAGTGGCGGAGGCAATCAGCCCCAGCATTTT.

The V gene is TRBV6-4, the J gene TRBJ1-1; the D is unclear. This CDR3 contains 14 residues. Germline V gene sequence: CDR1 MRHNA, CDR2 SNTAGT. The V end lost 0 bases, the J end lost 1 base, and 6 bases lay between the germline ends. The CDR3 spells CASSDSGENTEAFF. In nucleotides, the CDR3 is TGTGCCAGCAGTGACTCCGGCGAGAACACTGAAGCTTTCTTT.

The rearrangement joins TRBV6-5 to TRBJ1-6, with D hard to call. Germline CDR1 is MNHEY and CDR2 is SVGAGI. This CDR3 has 13 residues. Trimming took off 8 bases at V and 6 bases at J, with 11 bases between the two ends. The CDR3 sequence is CASLNRANSPLHF. In DNA, the CDR3 is TGTGCCAGCCTGAACAGAGCTAATTCACCCCTCCACTTT.

The chain employs TRBV6-5 and TRBJ2-5, with D tentatively TRBD1 or TRBD2 (5 bases each). Germline CDR1 and CDR2: MNHEY and SVGAGI. The CDR3 loop spans 14 amino acids. V lost 5 bases to trimming and J lost 1 base, with 11 bases between them. CDR3: CASSLGTVQETQYF. The CDR3 coding sequence is TGTGCCAGCAGTCTGGGGACGGTCCAAGAGACCCAGTACTTC.

V usage is TRBV7-8 and J usage is TRBJ1-6; 8 nucleotides agree with TRBD1. CDR3 length: 15 amino acids. Germline V gene sequence: CDR1 SGHVS, CDR2 FQNEAQ. V was clipped by 5 bases and J by 6 bases; unmatched bases: 6. The CDR3, as DNA: TGTGCCAGCAGCGACGACAGGGGCCTTAATTCACCCCTCCACTTT. This codes for CASSDDRGLNSPLHF. Full variable domain (rest looked up from reference TRBV7-8 and TRBJ1-6): GAGVSQSPRYKVAKRGQDVALRCDPISGHVSLFWYQQALGQGPEFLTYFQNEAQLDKSGLPSDRFFAERPEGSVSTLKIQRTQQEDSAVYLCASSDDRGLNSPLHFGNGTRLTVT.

This clone was found once. V gene TRBV7-3 combines with J gene TRBJ1-2; maybe TRBD1 (5 bases). V lost 0 bases and J lost 5, with 7 bases in between. The CDR3 runs 13 residues. The germline CDR1 and CDR2 sequences are SGHTA and FQGTGA. This chain's CDR3 is CASSLTAGYGYTF. DNA for the CDR3: TGTGCCAGCAGCTTAACGGCAGGGTATGGCTACACCTTC. The entire variable domain, with the rest obtained from reference TRBV7-3 and TRBJ1-2, is as follows: GAGVSQTPSNKVTEKGKYVELRCDPISGHTALYWYRQSLGQGPEFLIYFQGTGAADDSGLPNDRFFAVRPEGSVSTLKIQRTERGDSAVYLCASSLTAGYGYTFGSGTRLTVV.

This clone was counted a single time. The chain employs TRBV9 and TRBJ2-3; TRBD2 aligns across 10 bases. The CDR3 sequence is 16 residues long. CDR1 is SGDLS and CDR2 is YYNGEE in the germline V gene. After removal of 4 bases from V and 2 bases from J, the junction contained 7 bases not matched to a gene. The CDR3 is CASSPGLADPTDTQYF. CDR3 coding DNA: TGTGCCAGCAGCCCCGGACTAGCGGACCCCACAGATACGCAGTATTTT.

This rearrangement joins TRBV7-6 to TRBJ1-4, with TRBD1 identical over 8 bases. Germline V CDR1 and CDR2: SGHVS, FNYEAQ. J lost 8 bases, V lost 5 bases, and 13 bases had no gene match. The CDR3 has 16 amino acids. The CDR3 DNA reads TGTGCCAGCAGCCCACGATGGACAGGGCCAGGCGAAAAACTGTTTTTT. Amino acids: CASSPRWTGPGEKLFF.

This clone was picked up one time. This chain uses TRBV7-9 with TRBJ2-2; D call uncertain. There are 16 residues in the CDR3. The germline V gene has CDR1 SEHNR and CDR2 FQNEAQ (reference sequence). Trimming removed 1 base from V and 2 bases from J, with 11 bases in between. The CDR3 loop reads CASSLGPLTNTGELFF. The CDR3 DNA reads TGTGCCAGCAGCTTAGGACCGCTTACCAACACCGGGGAGCTGTTTTTT.

The chain employs TRBV7-9 and TRBJ1-3, with D uncertain. The V end lost 6 bases, the J end lost 8 bases, and 14 bases lay between the germline ends. The CDR3 sequence is 13 residues long. CDR1 and CDR2 (germline): SEHNR, FQNEAQ (reference sequence). The CDR3 coding sequence is TGTGCCAGCAGGGGTGGAACCACTTACACCATATATTTT. Translating it yields CASRGGTTYTIYF.

This chain connects TRBV5-1 to TRBJ2-3; D perhaps matches TRBD2 (7 bases). The CDR3 consists of 15 residues. Trimming shortened V by 2 bases and J by 2 bases, and 12 bases separated the two germline ends. Germline assignment: CDR1 SGHRS and CDR2 YFSETQ. Written as DNA, the CDR3 is TGCGCCAGCAGCTTACGGGGGGCCAACACAGATACGCAGTATTTT. Protein product: CASSLRGANTDTQYF. The complete variable domain, with remaining parts taken from reference TRBV5-1 and TRBJ2-3, reads KAGVTQTPRYLIKTRGQQVTLSCSPISGHRSVSWYQQTPGQGLQFLFEYFSETQRNKGNFPGRFSGRQFSNSRSEMNVSTLELGDSALYLCASSLRGANTDTQYFGPGTRLTVL.

CDR3 sequence (DNA): TGTGCCAGCAGTTTATTAGGGAGGGTAGGGAATGAAAAACTGTTTTTT. This codes for CASSLLGRVGNEKLFF. This chain joins TRBV28 and TRBJ1-4; D gene uncertain. Trimming removed 1 base from V and 5 bases from J, with 14 bases in between. The CDR3 is 16 amino acids. Per the germline V gene, CDR1 is MDHEN and CDR2 is SYDVKM. The full variable domain, completed using reference TRBV28 and TRBJ1-4, is DVKVTQSSRYLVKRTGEKVFLECVQDMDHENMFWYRQDPGLGLRLIYFSYDVKMKEKGDIPEGYSVSREKKERFSLILESASTNQTSMYLCASSLLGRVGNEKLFFGSGTQLSVL.